This T cell receptor beta chain was observed in a study of OX40 agonist ivuxolimab in advanced cancers. Assay used: immunoSEQ multiplex PCR; TCRdb lists only in-frame clones, some missing. The profile covers roughly 23,000 clones, with roughly 80% appearing a single time and roughly 23% taken by the ten largest. The V and J ends lost 1 base and 6 bases respectively, with 19 bases between them. The CDR3 loop spans 17 amino acids. Germline V gene data show CDR1 as MGHRA and CDR2 as YSYEKL. The sequence was collected from an adult with an advanced solid tumor such as melanoma, head and neck, liver or kidney cancer. Material: CD4+ or CD8+ T cells sorted from blood, obtained in a trial of the OX40 agonist ivuxolimab. The J gene is TRBJ2-4, the V gene TRBV4-1; tentative D call: TRBD2 (5 bases). The CDR3 protein is CASSQAVDLGAGNIQYF. In nucleotides, the CDR3 is TGCGCCAGCAGCCAAGCGGTCGATTTGGGCGCGGGAAACATTCAGTACTTC.